The 29 T cell receptor beta chains below all came from one sample that was sequenced in a study of cytomegalovirus exposure and HLA in healthy donors. In the PCR, 60 Vbeta and 13 Jbeta primers were used. Sequencing used immunoSEQ multiplex PCR; TCRdb keeps in-frame clones, though not all of them. The sample includes more than 95,000 clones, 60% to 80% of them seen just once. Sequencing was performed on PBMCs. Source of these receptors: a man aged 25 to 40 in good health and CMV-seronegative.

As concerns this clone: One end of the junction fails to match germline, which may point to a read error. The J gene is TRBJ2-5, the V gene TRBV2, with 9 bases lining up with TRBD2. Gene TRBJ2-7 matches the end of the DNA better, so the J call may be wrong. CDR1 SNHLY and CDR2 FYNNEI come from the germline V gene. This CDR3 contains 16 residues. The CDR3 DNA sequence: TGTGCCAGCAGAGAAGGTGGGGGACTAGCTACGTACGAGCAGTACTTC. Its protein is CASREGGGLATYEQYF.

This clone appeared a few times. This sequence joins TRBV5-1 and TRBJ2-1; 7 bases agree with TRBD2. CDR3 length: 17 residues. Trimming cost V 0 bases and J 3 bases; bases outside gene matches: 9. Germline loops: CDR1 SGHRS, CDR2 YFSETQ. The DNA of the CDR3 is TGCGCCAGCAGCTTGGGATCTAGCGGTAAATTCTACAATGAGCAGTTCTTC. This gives the protein CASSLGSSGKFYNEQFF.

The chain carries TRBV30 and TRBJ2-7, with a possible D match to TRBD1 (5 bases). V was clipped by 5 bases and J by 2 bases, with 13 bases between them. CDR1 and CDR2 from the germline V gene are GTSNPN and SVGIG (reference sequence). The CDR3 loop spans 13 amino acids. CDR3 in amino acids: CAWSELGPYEQYF. In DNA form, the CDR3 reads TGTGCCTGGTCCGAACTGGGGCCCTACGAGCAGTACTTC.

The chain couples TRBV11-2 to TRBJ2-6; TRBD1 matches at 12 bases. This CDR3 spans 18 amino acids. V gave up 5 bases and J gave up 3 bases; unmatched junction bases: 8. Per germline, CDR1 SGHAT and CDR2 FQNNGV. This chain's CDR3 is CASSVTGTGGLGANVLTF. DNA for the CDR3: TGTGCCAGCAGCGTGACCGGGACAGGGGGCCTTGGGGCCAACGTCCTGACTTTC.

The chain has TRBV15 and TRBJ2-5; 8 nucleotides agree with TRBD1. The germline gives CDR1 LNHNV, CDR2 YYDKDF (reference sequence). V was clipped by 1 base and J by 5 bases; unmatched bases: 9. CDR3 length: 16 residues. The CDR3 coding sequence is TGTGCCACCAGCAGAGGCATTGGGACAGGAGATGAGACCCAGTACTTC. It codes for CATSRGIGTGDETQYF.

The rearrangement links TRBV4-2 to TRBJ1-2; D not resolved. CDR1 and CDR2 from the germline V gene are LGHNA and YNFKEQ. V dropped 1 base and J dropped 8 bases, with 11 bases sitting between them. The CDR3 has 13 residues. CDR3 in DNA: TGTGCCAGCAGCCAAGTTGCAGGAGGAGGCTACACCTTC. Protein: CASSQVAGGGYTF.

The chain has TRBV4-3 and TRBJ1-2, with D unclear. V dropped 3 bases and J dropped 0 bases, with 5 bases sitting between them. The CDR3 loop spans 13 amino acids. Per the germline V gene, CDR1 is LGHNA and CDR2 is YSLEER. The CDR3 region has the DNA TGCGCCAGCAGCCAGGGCCCTAACTATGGCTACACCTTC. Translating it yields CASSQGPNYGYTF.

This clone was found a few times. This chain uses TRBV4-3 with TRBJ1-1, with TRBD1 matching over 9 bases. Germline-derived CDR1 and CDR2 are LGHNA and YSLEER. V lost 6 bases, J lost 0 bases, and 8 bases stayed unmatched. The CDR3 has 16 residues. The CDR3 protein is CASSPGQGYMNTEAFF. The DNA for the CDR3 is TGCGCCAGCAGTCCTGGACAGGGGTATATGAACACTGAAGCTTTCTTT.

This clone was recorded a few times. The chain carries TRBV7-9 and TRBJ2-7; perhaps TRBD1 as D (5 bases). The germline V gene has CDR1 SEHNR and CDR2 FQNEAQ (reference sequence). The CDR3 length is 12 residues. The V end lost 5 bases, the J end lost 6 bases, and 11 bases lay between the germline ends. DNA for the CDR3: TGTGCCAGCAGCCACGGCGACAGCGAGCAGTACTTC. Encoded protein: CASSHGDSEQYF.

The chain employs TRBV18 and TRBJ2-5; D remains ambiguous. CDR1 and CDR2 (germline): KGHSH, LQKENI. CDR3 size: 13 residues. Trimming took 0 bases from V and 4 from J, leaving 6 bases between them. The CDR3 loop reads CASSPPSRETQYF. CDR3 DNA: TGTGCCAGCTCACCACCGAGTAGAGAGACCCAGTACTTC. Full variable domain (missing parts from reference TRBV18 and TRBJ2-5): NAGVMQNPRHLVRRRGQEARLRCSPMKGHSHVYWYRQLPEEGLKFMVYLQKENIIDESGMPKERFSAEFPKEGPSILRIQQVVRGDSAAYFCASSPPSRETQYFGPGTRLLVL.

This clone was observed a handful of times. This chain links TRBV11-3 with TRBJ2-7; 7 bases fit TRBD1. The V gene end was trimmed by 5 bases and the J gene end by 7 bases; junction bases not matched to a gene: 8. The CDR3 has 13 residues. From germline, CDR1 is SGHNT and CDR2 YENEEA. The CDR3 loop reads CASSMDRTLEQYF. CDR3 nucleotide sequence: TGTGCCAGCAGCATGGACAGGACTCTTGAGCAGTACTTC.

This clone was seen once. V usage is TRBV25-1 and J usage is TRBJ1-1; D remains ambiguous. Germline V gene sequence: CDR1 MGHDK, CDR2 SYGVNS. This CDR3 contains 15 residues. Trimming removed 5 bases from V and 5 bases from J, with 18 bases in between. CDR3 DNA sequence: TGTGCCAGCAGTAATCCCCGCGGAGGCAAAACTGAAGCTTTCTTT. It is translated as CASSNPRGGKTEAFF.

The V call is TRBV25-1, the J call TRBJ2-1; a possible D gene is TRBD2 (6 bases). The CDR3 has 14 amino acids. Germline V CDR1 and CDR2: MGHDK, SYGVNS. Trimming took off 7 bases at V and 6 bases at J, with 16 bases between the two ends. CDR3 sequence: CASNPGLKGNEQFF. Written as DNA, the CDR3 is TGTGCCAGCAATCCGGGACTCAAGGGCAATGAGCAGTTCTTC.

The chain employs TRBV18 and TRBJ2-2, with 9 bases matching TRBD1. The CDR3 has 16 amino acids. After removal of 0 bases from V and 5 bases from J, the junction contained 4 bases not matched to a gene. Germline CDR1 reads KGHSH; CDR2 reads LQKENI. CDR3 nucleotides: TGTGCCAGCTCACCACCCGGGACAGGGAATACCGGGGAGCTGTTTTTT. This sequence encodes CASSPPGTGNTGELFF.

J is TRBJ2-7 and V is TRBV5-1, with 13 bases identical to TRBD2. Germline CDR1 and CDR2: SGHRS and YFSETQ. The CDR3 has 18 amino acids. V was pared by 4 bases and J by 5 bases, with 15 bases of the junction left unmatched. The CDR3 is CASSRTTAGLAGIHEQYF. The CDR3 bases are TGCGCCAGCAGCAGGACGACCGCGGGACTAGCGGGAATCCACGAGCAGTACTTC.

V is TRBV28 and J is TRBJ2-1, with 8 bases aligning to TRBD2. Looked up from germline, CDR1 is MDHEN and CDR2 is SYDVKM. There are 16 residues in the CDR3. Trimming took 3 bases from V and 4 from J; bases not matched to a gene: 8. The CDR3 is CASSLQPAGEYNEQFF. The CDR3 nucleotides read TGTGCCAGCAGTTTGCAGCCAGCGGGAGAGTACAATGAGCAGTTCTTC.

V usage is TRBV11-3 and J usage is TRBJ2-5; 7 nucleotides agree with TRBD2. Germline V CDR1 and CDR2: SGHNT, YENEEA. V was clipped by 1 base and J by 2 bases; unmatched bases: 7. The CDR3 runs 16 residues. The CDR3, as DNA: TGTGCCAGCAGCTTAGGGGCTAGCGGAAATCAAGAGACCCAGTACTTC. Translation: CASSLGASGNQETQYF.

This clone has a handful of counts. V and J are TRBV19 and TRBJ1-5; 11 nucleotides line up with TRBD1. The CDR3 consists of 15 residues. Germline loops: CDR1 LNHDA, CDR2 SQIVND (reference sequence). The ends lost 6 bases at V and 4 bases at J; junction bases unmatched: 5. The CDR3 spells CASRGGQGGNQPQHF. The DNA for the CDR3 is TGTGCCAGTAGGGGGGGACAGGGGGGAAATCAGCCCCAGCATTTT.

This rearrangement joins TRBV29-1 to TRBJ2-7; 7 bases align to TRBD1. V shed 6 bases and J 2 bases; nucleotides not matched to a gene: 7. This CDR3 comprises 13 residues. The germline V gene encodes CDR1 SQVTM and CDR2 ANQGSEA. CDR3 amino acids: CSVKGTDPYEQYF. For the CDR3, the DNA is TGCAGCGTGAAGGGGACAGACCCCTACGAGCAGTACTTC.

The V and J genes are TRBV4-2 and TRBJ2-5; 8 bases line up with TRBD1. There are 16 residues in the CDR3. CDR1 is LGHNA, CDR2 YNFKEQ, per germline. V shed 1 base and J 5 bases; nucleotides not matched to a gene: 9. DNA for the CDR3: TGTGCCAGCAGCCAAGCCCCGACAGGGGCTGGGGAGACCCAGTACTTC. Amino acids: CASSQAPTGAGETQYF.

The CDR3 region is CAISESRGGGTEAFF. The CDR3 DNA reads as TGTGCCATCAGTGAGTCCAGGGGCGGCGGCACTGAAGCTTTCTTT. This chain joins TRBV10-3 and TRBJ1-1; D perhaps matches TRBD1 (6 bases). Germline values: CDR1 ENHRY, CDR2 SYGVKD. The ends were cut back, 0 bases at V and 4 bases at J, with 12 bases in the middle. CDR3 length: 15 amino acids.

The genes are TRBV11-3 and TRBJ2-7, with 8 positions matching TRBD2. The CDR3 contains 13 residues. CDR1 and CDR2 (germline): SGHNT, YENEEA. Germline trimming cut 4 bases from V and 3 bases from J; bases unmatched to any gene: 2. CDR3 nucleotides: TGTGCCAGCAGCTACCGGGAGGGCTACGAGCAGTACTTC. The encoded protein is CASSYREGYEQYF.

The sample holds a few counts of this clone. The rearrangement joins TRBV28 to TRBJ2-7; 9 positions agree with TRBD1. Trimming took 4 bases from V and 5 from J; bases not matched to a gene: 9. The length of the CDR3 is 15 residues. CDR1 is MDHEN and CDR2 is SYDVKM in the germline V gene. CDR3 sequence reads: CASSSTGGTIDEQYF. CDR3 bases: TGTGCCAGCAGTTCGACAGGGGGAACAATCGACGAGCAGTACTTC.

The CDR3 sequence is CAWKRQANTEAFF. CDR3 in DNA: TGTGCCTGGAAGAGACAAGCGAACACTGAAGCTTTCTTT. The chain uses TRBV30 and TRBJ1-1; D remains ambiguous. Germline lookup yields CDR1 GTSNPN and CDR2 SVGIG (reference sequence). V dropped 4 bases and J dropped 1 base, with 10 bases sitting between them. The CDR3 length is 13 residues.

The chain recombines TRBV5-1 with TRBJ2-3, with 7 bases that match TRBD1. The CDR3 sequence is 17 residues long. V trimming: 3 bases; J trimming: 0 bases; junction bases outside the gene matches: 10. The germline V gene encodes CDR1 SGHRS and CDR2 YFSETQ. CDR3: CASSSDPDRTSTDTQYF. For the CDR3, the DNA is TGCGCCAGCAGCTCAGACCCGGACAGGACTAGCACAGATACGCAGTATTTT.

This clone was recorded a few times. The chain combines TRBV4-2 with TRBJ2-2; 8 bases are a match to TRBD2. This CDR3 has 16 amino acids. The V gene end was trimmed by 3 bases and the J gene end by 0 bases; junction bases not matched to a gene: 3. CDR1 is LGHNA and CDR2 is YNFKEQ in the germline V gene. For the CDR3, the DNA is TGTGCCAGCAGCCAGAGACTAGCGTCGAACACCGGGGAGCTGTTTTTT. Its protein is CASSQRLASNTGELFF.

The gene calls are TRBV7-2 and TRBJ2-3; D unclear. V was cut by 6 bases and J by 1 base, with 20 bases left in between. Germline V gene sequence: CDR1 SGHTA, CDR2 FQGNSA. The CDR3 is made up of 17 amino acids. This CDR3 reads CASSLRRSGSGTDTQYF. CDR3 in DNA: TGTGCCAGCAGTCTCCGTCGGTCAGGCTCCGGCACAGATACGCAGTATTTT.

This clone was seen a handful of times. The V call is TRBV29-1, the J call TRBJ2-3; TRBD1 matches 7 bases. The junction had 7 bases not matched to a gene; V was cut back by 1 base and J by 3 bases. Germline values: CDR1 SQVTM, CDR2 ANQGSEA. The CDR3 totals 15 residues. CDR3 protein: CSVEAEGGKTDTQYF. In nucleotides, the CDR3 is TGCAGCGTTGAAGCGGAAGGGGGCAAAACAGATACGCAGTATTTT.

The chain employs TRBV19 and TRBJ1-6; 9 bases are shared with TRBD1. This CDR3 spans 15 amino acids. Per the germline V gene, CDR1 is LNHDA and CDR2 is SQIVND (reference sequence). V lost 4 bases to trimming and J lost 13 bases; unmatched junction nucleotides: 11. CDR3 amino acids: CASSTTGTGSSPLHF. Written as DNA, the CDR3 is TGTGCCAGTAGTACTACCGGGACAGGGTCTTCCCCCCTCCACTTT.